Below are 30 T cell receptor beta chains sequenced from a single sample in a study of radiation and T cells in renal cell carcinoma (dated by TCRdb to 2020 to 2021). Reading the label with the study, this specimen's time point is: baseline pretreatment blood. The label giving this sample's treatment or condition can be read as: 15 Gy SBRT to primary tumor, nephrectomy 4 weeks later. Library creation used the immunoSEQ multiplex PCR assay. Not all clones reach the TCRdb copy of this immuneACCESS table, which keeps in-frame sequences only. Checked studies attribute under half of the gap to unresolved V genes and leave the rest unexplained. This sample has roughly 150,000 clones in its table, and about nine tenths of those were observed once. The ten largest clones capture over 3.5% of the sample. The material sequenced was blood, taken from a patient whose treatment included radiotherapy and nephrectomy. Receptor source: a woman aged 65 to 85 with renal cell carcinoma.

The gene calls are TRBV29-1 and TRBJ1-6; D is perhaps TRBD1 (5 bases). Deletions cut 6 bases from V and 13 bases from J, with 19 bases between. The CDR3 runs 13 residues. The V gene's germline CDR1 is SQVTM and CDR2 ANQGSEA. For the CDR3, the DNA is TGCAGCGTAAATTTACAGGTCGGGGGGCCCCTCCACTTT. It yields the protein CSVNLQVGGPLHF.

The chain links TRBV5-1 to TRBJ1-1, with D hard to call. The ends were cut back, 4 bases at V and 2 bases at J, with 12 bases in the middle. This CDR3 contains 14 residues. The V gene's germline CDR1 is SGHRS and CDR2 YFSETQ. In nucleotides, the CDR3 is TGCGCCAGCAGCCCGAATACCATTAACACTGAAGCTTTCTTT. This translates into CASSPNTINTEAFF.

The gene calls are TRBV19 and TRBJ1-2; D gene ambiguous. V lost 6 bases to trimming and J lost 6 bases, with 8 bases between them. The CDR3 spans 11 residues. Germline-derived CDR1 and CDR2 are LNHDA and SQIVND (reference sequence). Here the CDR3 reads CASSRADGYTF. In nucleotides, the CDR3 is TGTGCCAGTAGCCGGGCCGATGGCTACACCTTC.

The genes are TRBV19 and TRBJ1-2; D remains unclear. V dropped 5 bases and J dropped 1 base, with 11 bases sitting between them. This CDR3 contains 14 residues. Germline CDR1 LNHDA, CDR2 SQIVND (reference sequence). The CDR3 nucleotides read TGTGCCAGTAGTTCCCGACTCCTTAACTATGGCTACACCTTC. This codes for CASSSRLLNYGYTF.

V gene TRBV15 combines with J gene TRBJ2-1, with no clear D. CDR1 and CDR2 (germline): LNHNV, YYDKDF (reference sequence). The CDR3 is 15 amino acids. With 5 bases removed from V and 0 bases from J, the gap between germline ends came to 11 bases. The CDR3, as DNA: TGTGCCACCAGCTCCGGCAGCGTCTCCTACAATGAGCAGTTCTTC. The encoded protein is CATSSGSVSYNEQFF.

The CDR3 coding sequence is TGTGCCAGCAGCTTGGGGGACGGTCTCTACGAGCAGTACTTC. It is translated as CASSLGDGLYEQYF. The V and J genes are TRBV5-6 and TRBJ2-7; possibly TRBD1 or TRBD2 for D (5 bases each). CDR1 is SGHDT and CDR2 is YYEEEE in the germline V gene. This CDR3 is built from 14 residues. V was trimmed by 0 bases and J by 3 bases, leaving 10 bases between them.

The chain links TRBV5-1 to TRBJ2-5; D may be TRBD1 (6 bases). Germline V gene lookup returns CDR1 SGHRS and CDR2 YFSETQ. The CDR3 consists of 15 residues. The germline V and J ends were trimmed by 0 bases and 1 base, with 10 bases remaining between them. The CDR3 DNA reads TGCGCCAGCAGCTTGGTACTACAGGGCCAAGAGACCCAGTACTTC. Its protein product is CASSLVLQGQETQYF.

The chain uses TRBV10-3 and TRBJ2-1; 7 bases match TRBD1. The germline gives CDR1 ENHRY, CDR2 SYGVKD. Germline trimming cut 7 bases from V and 7 bases from J; bases unmatched to any gene: 10. This CDR3 contains 14 residues. CDR3 coding DNA: TGTGCCATCACCATGGGACAGAGATCGAATGAGCAGTTCTTC. Translating it yields CAITMGQRSNEQFF.

The V gene is TRBV19, the J gene TRBJ2-5; 9 bases align to TRBD2. V dropped 4 bases and J dropped 5; count of bases not matched to a gene: 8. The CDR3 length is 15 residues. Germline values: CDR1 LNHDA, CDR2 SQIVND (reference sequence). The CDR3, as DNA: TGTGCCAGTAGTACTGGCGGGGGGGCTGGGGAGACCCAGTACTTC. Amino acids: CASSTGGGAGETQYF.

The chain joins TRBV2 to TRBJ2-7, with D possibly matching TRBD2 (6 bases). With 8 bases removed from V and 2 bases from J, the gap between germline ends came to 13 bases. The CDR3 is made up of 13 amino acids. The germline CDR1 and CDR2 sequences are SNHLY and FYNNEI. In DNA, the CDR3 is TGTGCCAGCGGAGAGGGAGGTACCTACGAGCAGTACTTC. Translating gives CASGEGGTYEQYF.

This sequence joins TRBV30 and TRBJ2-3; no firm D call. Germline values: CDR1 GTSNPN, CDR2 SVGIG (reference sequence). There are 13 residues in the CDR3. V was trimmed by 3 bases and J by 3 bases, leaving 10 bases between them. CDR3 protein: CAWRKKQTDTQYF. For the CDR3, the DNA is TGTGCCTGGAGAAAAAAACAGACAGATACGCAGTATTTT. Variable domain in full (rest from reference TRBV30 and TRBJ2-3): SQTIHQWPATLVQPVGSPLSLECTVEGTSNPNLYWYRQAAGRGLQLLFYSVGIGQISSEVPQNLSASRPQDRQFILSSKKLLLSDSGFYLCAWRKKQTDTQYFGPGTRLTVL.

CDR3 in amino acids: CASRQGADTQYF. As DNA, the CDR3 is TGTGCCAGCCGCCAGGGGGCCGATACGCAGTATTTT. V usage is TRBV18 and J usage is TRBJ2-3, with 8 bases aligning to TRBD1. J lost 6 bases, V lost 8 bases, and 4 bases had no gene match. The length of the CDR3 is 12 residues. CDR1 and CDR2 from the germline V gene are KGHSH and LQKENI.

The chain employs TRBV19 and TRBJ1-5; the D is unclear. Germline CDR1 reads LNHDA; CDR2 reads SQIVND (reference sequence). CDR3 length equals 14 residues. Trimming took 5 bases from V and 2 from J, leaving 10 bases between them. In DNA, the CDR3 is TGTGCCAGTAGTTCTCCGACGGGCAATCAGCCCCAGCATTTT. As protein: CASSSPTGNQPQHF. Using reference TRBV19 and TRBJ1-5 for the parts outside the CDR3, the full variable domain is DGGITQSPKYLFRKEGQNVTLSCEQNLNHDAMYWYRQDPGQGLRLIYYSQIVNDFQKGDIAEGYSVSREKKESFPLTVTSAQKNPTAFYLCASSSPTGNQPQHFGDGTRLSIL.

The V call is TRBV25-1, the J call TRBJ1-6; D may be TRBD1 (6 bases). Germline-derived CDR1 and CDR2 are MGHDK and SYGVNS. Trimming cost V 1 base and J 6 bases, with 10 bases left between them. The CDR3 length is 15 residues. For the CDR3, the DNA is TGTGCCAGCAGTGAATTCGCAGGGGCTAATTCACCCCTCCACTTT. Its protein product is CASSEFAGANSPLHF.

A single count supports this clone. The chain recombines TRBV7-6 with TRBJ2-3; D could derive from TRBD1 or TRBD2 (5 bases each). This CDR3 region has 14 residues. In germline, CDR1 is SGHVS, CDR2 FNYEAQ. V was shortened by 0 bases and J by 3 bases, with 7 bases between the two germline ends. In nucleotides, the CDR3 is TGTGCCAGCAGCTTAGCGGGACCTACAGATACGCAGTATTTT. It yields the protein CASSLAGPTDTQYF.

The V gene is TRBV11-1, the J gene TRBJ2-3, with 7 bases matching TRBD2. The CDR3 consists of 14 residues. Trimming cost V 1 base and J 4 bases; bases outside gene matches: 2. The V gene's germline CDR1 is SGHAT and CDR2 FQDESV (reference sequence). CDR3 coding DNA: TGTGCCAGCAGCTTAGGTCTAGCGGCAGATACGCAGTATTTT. Its translation: CASSLGLAADTQYF.

This chain links TRBV5-1 with TRBJ2-1; 14 nucleotides line up with TRBD2. Germline CDR1 reads SGHRS; CDR2 reads YFSETQ. The CDR3 runs 17 residues. V shed 4 bases, J shed 3 bases, and the junction held 6 bases outside the gene matches. The CDR3 here is CASSVTGTSGGYNEQFF. The CDR3 nucleotides read TGCGCCAGCAGCGTTACCGGGACTAGCGGGGGCTACAATGAGCAGTTCTTC.

The rearrangement links TRBV27 to TRBJ2-3, with D hard to call. Trimming pared 2 bases from V and 1 base from J, leaving 13 bases between. Germline V gene data show CDR1 as MNHEY and CDR2 as SMNVEV (reference sequence). The CDR3 totals 16 residues. DNA for the CDR3: TGTGCCAGCAGTTTAGTTGGCCCACATCGCACAGATACGCAGTATTTT. Amino acid sequence: CASSLVGPHRTDTQYF.

This clone is a singleton in its sample. V and J are TRBV5-1 and TRBJ1-2, with 8 bases that match TRBD1. CDR1 and CDR2 from the germline V gene are SGHRS and YFSETQ. CDR3 length: 14 amino acids. V lost 4 bases to trimming and J lost 4 bases; unmatched junction nucleotides: 6. Here the CDR3 DNA reads TGCGCCAGCAGCATTACAGGGGGTCTCTATGGCTACACCTTC. It is translated as CASSITGGLYGYTF.

This chain connects TRBV5-1 to TRBJ1-1; 8 nucleotides match TRBD1. The CDR3 runs 15 residues. The ends lost 2 bases at V and 3 bases at J; junction bases unmatched: 6. Germline CDR1 is SGHRS and CDR2 is YFSETQ. The CDR3 DNA sequence: TGCGCCAGCAGCTTAGGCGGACAGGGAGACACTGAAGCTTTCTTT. Translating gives CASSLGGQGDTEAFF.

The rearrangement links TRBV4-1 to TRBJ2-2; TRBD1 might be the D (7 bases). This CDR3 is built from 16 residues. Germline V gives CDR1 MGHRA, CDR2 YSYEKL. V lost 0 bases and J lost 5, with 13 bases in between. CDR3 DNA sequence: TGCGCCAGCAGCCAAGATGCGGCAGGGGGGACCGGGGAGCTGTTTTTT. Translating it yields CASSQDAAGGTGELFF.

The chain uses TRBV9 and TRBJ1-1, with TRBD1 matching 7 bases. The junction had 3 bases not matched to a gene; V was cut back by 0 bases and J by 1 base. Germline-derived CDR1 and CDR2 are SGDLS and YYNGEE. The CDR3 contains 15 residues. CDR3 protein: CASSVEQGRNTEAFF. The CDR3 DNA reads as TGTGCCAGCAGCGTAGAACAGGGGAGGAACACTGAAGCTTTCTTT.

The sample holds a few counts of this clone. Written as DNA, the CDR3 is TGTGCCTGGAGTGGAGGGAGAGGGGAAAAACTGTTTTTT. Its translation: CAWSGGRGEKLFF. The rearrangement uses TRBV30 and TRBJ1-4; D remains ambiguous. CDR1 and CDR2 from the germline V gene are GTSNPN and SVGIG (reference sequence). CDR3 size: 13 residues. V was clipped by 1 base and J by 8 bases, with 11 bases between them.

The chain joins TRBV30 to TRBJ1-4; the D is unclear. V lost 0 bases and J lost 4, with 12 bases in between. The CDR3 has 15 amino acids. Germline CDR1 GTSNPN, CDR2 SVGIG (reference sequence). The CDR3 protein is CAWSVGAGVNEKLFF. The CDR3 DNA sequence: TGTGCCTGGAGTGTGGGAGCCGGGGTTAATGAAAAACTGTTTTTT. The full variable domain, its missing parts supplied by reference TRBV30 and TRBJ1-4, is SQTIHQWPATLVQPVGSPLSLECTVEGTSNPNLYWYRQAAGRGLQLLFYSVGIGQISSEVPQNLSASRPQDRQFILSSKKLLLSDSGFYLCAWSVGAGVNEKLFFGSGTQLSVL.

This rearrangement joins TRBV6-1 to TRBJ2-1; maybe TRBD1 (6 bases). CDR1 and CDR2 (germline): MNHNS, SASEGT. This CDR3 is built from 15 residues. Trimming took 4 bases from V and 3 from J, leaving 13 bases between them. CDR3 protein: CASSVGGQNYNEQFF. The CDR3 DNA reads TGTGCCAGCAGTGTAGGGGGACAAAACTACAATGAGCAGTTCTTC.

CDR3 amino acids: CASSPAGGDQPQHF. The CDR3 DNA sequence: TGTGCCAGCAGCCCCGCCGGGGGGGATCAGCCCCAGCATTTT. The rearrangement joins TRBV11-3 to TRBJ1-5; D might be TRBD1 (5 bases). The germline gives CDR1 SGHNT, CDR2 YENEEA. CDR3 length equals 14 residues. The V gene lost 5 bases and the J gene lost 5 bases, with 13 bases spanning the gap. Full variable domain (rest looked up from reference TRBV11-3 and TRBJ1-5): EAGVVQSPRYKIIEKKQPVAFWCNPISGHNTLYWYLQNLGQGPELLIRYENEEAVDDSQLPKDRFSAERLKGVDSTLKIQPAELGDSAVYLCASSPAGGDQPQHFGDGTRLSIL.

The rearrangement joins TRBV19 to TRBJ2-3, with D unresolved. Germline lookup yields CDR1 LNHDA and CDR2 SQIVND (reference sequence). Deletions cut 7 bases from V and 3 bases from J, with 14 bases between. CDR3 length: 14 amino acids. The CDR3 sequence is CASIGNWGTDTQYF. CDR3 nucleotides: TGTGCCAGTATCGGAAATTGGGGAACAGATACGCAGTATTTT.

The rearrangement uses TRBV29-1 and TRBJ1-1; possibly TRBD1 for D (6 bases). With 0 bases removed from V and 9 bases from J, the gap between germline ends came to 14 bases. The CDR3 is made up of 13 amino acids. Germline CDR1 SQVTM, CDR2 ANQGSEA. The CDR3 region is CSVEDRTVSKAFF. CDR3 nucleotide sequence: TGCAGCGTTGAAGATAGGACAGTCTCTAAAGCTTTCTTT.

This chain links TRBV29-1 with TRBJ1-2; 9 nucleotides match TRBD1. With V trimmed by 6 bases and J by 0 bases, 5 bases remained unmatched. This CDR3 has 14 residues. CDR1 SQVTM and CDR2 ANQGSEA come from the germline V gene. CDR3 loop: CSVRQGEANYGYTF. CDR3 nucleotide sequence: TGCAGCGTCCGACAGGGGGAAGCTAACTATGGCTACACCTTC.

The chain recombines TRBV6-6 with TRBJ2-2; 7 positions match TRBD1. Germline assignment: CDR1 MNHNY and CDR2 SVGAGI (reference sequence). This CDR3 has 16 amino acids. The trim removed 6 bases at V and 7 bases at J, leaving 14 bases unmatched. The CDR3 reads CASSDETGALGGELFF. In nucleotides, the CDR3 is TGTGCCAGCAGCGACGAAACAGGGGCCCTCGGCGGGGAGCTGTTTTTT.